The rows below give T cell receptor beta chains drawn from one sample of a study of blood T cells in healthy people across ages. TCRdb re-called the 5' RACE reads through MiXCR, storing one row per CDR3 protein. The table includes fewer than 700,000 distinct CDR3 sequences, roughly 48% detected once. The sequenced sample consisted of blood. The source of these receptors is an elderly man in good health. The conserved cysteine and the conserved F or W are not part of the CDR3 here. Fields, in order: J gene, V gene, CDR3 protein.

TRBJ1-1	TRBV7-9	ASSAWMNTEAF
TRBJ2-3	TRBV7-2	ASSLTSGGATDTQY
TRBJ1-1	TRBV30	AWGSFVGASEAF
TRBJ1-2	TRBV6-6	ASSSKGAKNYGYT
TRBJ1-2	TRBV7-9	ASSPGRGDYGYT
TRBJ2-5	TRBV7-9	ASSPPGQAYNEQY
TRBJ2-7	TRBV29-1	SVGTSGSYEQY
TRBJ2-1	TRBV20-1	SAPGTSGIFSYNEQF
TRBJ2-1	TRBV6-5	ASSNLAGGSYNEQF
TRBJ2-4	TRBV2	ASSRTGDPKNIQY
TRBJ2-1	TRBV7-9	ASSLGGDEQF
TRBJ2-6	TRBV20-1	RAVGRGVVLT
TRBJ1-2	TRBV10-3	AISESVSGSPSGTRANYGYT
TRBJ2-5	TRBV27	ASSPLQGSETQY
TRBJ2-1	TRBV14	ASSPMGSDEQF
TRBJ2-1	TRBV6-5	ASLRVPQGAHNEQF
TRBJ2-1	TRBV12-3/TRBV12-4	ASSVRQGSSYEQF
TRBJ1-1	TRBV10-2	ASSAARDSREAF
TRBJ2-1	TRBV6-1	ASIAGTSYNEQF
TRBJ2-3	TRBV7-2	ASSFGLLDTQY
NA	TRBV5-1	ASSLGFGRKTQY
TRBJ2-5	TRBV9	ASSAFDSQETQY
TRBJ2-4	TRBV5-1	ASSLQLAGEAQY
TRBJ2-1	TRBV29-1	SVGRTGLYNEQF
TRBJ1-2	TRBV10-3	AISESQVRFNGYT
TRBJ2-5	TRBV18	ASSPGQRSQETQY
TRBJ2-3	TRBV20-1	SASGFTDTQY
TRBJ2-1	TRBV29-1	SVEGGEQF
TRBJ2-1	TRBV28	ASSETGLGYNEQF
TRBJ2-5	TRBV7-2	ASSYRGGGQETQY
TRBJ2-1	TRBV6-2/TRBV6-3	ASRPDGSYNEQF
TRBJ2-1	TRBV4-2	ASSQEEGTSGNEQF
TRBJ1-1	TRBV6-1	ASSAGWTVNTEAF
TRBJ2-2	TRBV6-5	ASSRDRSNTGELF
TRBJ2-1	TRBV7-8	ASSPLLGGGVDEQF
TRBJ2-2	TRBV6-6	ASSRAVGAGGELF